Below, one TCR beta chain is given with its context. This specimen belongs to a study of blood T cell repertoires in COVID-19. The overall study: The samples span acute and convalescent COVID-19 from the United States, Italy and Spain. PBMCs, B-cell-depleted T cells, or T cells were the source of the cDNA or gDNA that made up the material.

The CDR3 covers 16 residues. CDR1 is LNHDA and CDR2 is SQIVND in the germline V gene (reference sequence). V was cut by 0 bases and J by 2 bases, with 13 bases left in between. Authors' data handling: Nucleated cell number was recorded as an estimate derived from reference gene primer amplification. The data were produced by immunoSEQ multiplex PCR, yet TCRdb's version contains in-frame clones alone and is incomplete. That table furnishes V, J and clone size, whereas the DNA furnished D and trimming. The sample contains approximately 77,000 clones, 70% to 90% of which appear only once. The sample comprised peripheral blood. The clonotype originates from a young man with acute or convalescent COVID-19. The chain employs TRBV19 and TRBJ1-2; D is uncertain. The CDR3 loop is CASSIDRRRANYGYTF. DNA for the CDR3: TGTGCCAGTAGTATAGATCGGCGGCGGGCAAACTATGGCTACACCTTC.